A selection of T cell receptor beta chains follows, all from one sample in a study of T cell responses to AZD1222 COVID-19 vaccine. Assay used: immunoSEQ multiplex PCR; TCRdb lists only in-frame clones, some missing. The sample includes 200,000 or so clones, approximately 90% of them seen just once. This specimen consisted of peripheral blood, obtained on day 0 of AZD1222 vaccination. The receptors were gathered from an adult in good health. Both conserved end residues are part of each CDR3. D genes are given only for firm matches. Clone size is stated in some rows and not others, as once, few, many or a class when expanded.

CDR3aa: CASSPAGQSVLGYTF
CDR3nt: TGCGCCAGCAGCCCCGCAGGTCAATCGGTTCTAGGCTACACCTTC
abundance: -
v_gene: TRBV5-1
j_gene: TRBJ1-2
d_gene: -

CDR3aa: CASSSSGLEGTIYF
CDR3nt: TGCGCCAGCAGCTCGAGTGGTCTTGAAGGCACCATATATTTT
abundance: -
v_gene: TRBV5-1
j_gene: TRBJ1-3
d_gene: -

CDR3aa: CSAGQTQTYEQYF
CDR3nt: TGCAGCGCGGGACAGACCCAAACCTACGAGCAGTACTTC
abundance: -
v_gene: TRBV29-1
j_gene: TRBJ2-7
d_gene: TRBD1

CDR3aa: CASSSDRGNNSPLHF
CDR3nt: TGTGCCAGCTCTTCGGACAGGGGGAATAATTCACCCCTCCACTTT
abundance: -
v_gene: TRBV18
j_gene: TRBJ1-6
d_gene: TRBD1

CDR3aa: CASSRRGAAGELFF
CDR3nt: TGTGCCAGCAGTCGCCGGGGGGCAGCCGGGGAGCTGTTTTTT
abundance: -
v_gene: TRBV7-9
j_gene: TRBJ2-2
d_gene: -

CDR3aa: CASSPSSDSLRAVDF
CDR3nt: TGTGCCAGCTCACCATCATCGGACAGTCTACGAGCAGTGGACTTC
abundance: -
v_gene: TRBV18
j_gene: TRBJ2-7
d_gene: -

CDR3aa: CASSSPGDTEAFF
CDR3nt: TGTGCCAGCAGCTCACCGGGCGACACTGAAGCTTTCTTT
abundance: -
v_gene: TRBV5-4
j_gene: TRBJ1-1
d_gene: -

CDR3aa: CASSVVSGDEQFF
CDR3nt: TGTGCCAGCAGCGTAGTCAGTGGGGATGAGCAGTTCTTC
abundance: -
v_gene: TRBV9
j_gene: TRBJ2-1
d_gene: -

CDR3aa: CSVDKDRVKGGYTF
CDR3nt: TGCAGCGTTGATAAGGACAGGGTCAAGGGTGGCTACACCTTC
abundance: -
v_gene: TRBV29-1
j_gene: TRBJ1-2
d_gene: TRBD1

CDR3aa: CASSLFGSTYEQYF
CDR3nt: TGTGCCAGCAGCTTGTTCGGCAGTACCTACGAGCAGTACTTC
abundance: -
v_gene: TRBV5-4
j_gene: TRBJ2-7
d_gene: -

CDR3aa: CASSFRPMNTEAFF
CDR3nt: TGTGCCAGCAGTTTTCGACCGATGAACACTGAAGCTTTCTTT
abundance: -
v_gene: TRBV6-2/TRBV6-3
j_gene: TRBJ1-1
d_gene: -

CDR3aa: CASSVGQQRSYNSPLHF
CDR3nt: TGTGCCAGCAGCGTAGGGCAACAGAGGTCCTATAATTCACCCCTCCACTTT
abundance: -
v_gene: TRBV9
j_gene: TRBJ1-6
d_gene: -

CDR3aa: CASSPGTGGNSPLHF
CDR3nt: TGTGCCAGCAGTCCCGGGACAGGGGGAAATTCACCCCTCCACTTT
abundance: -
v_gene: TRBV5-4
j_gene: TRBJ1-6
d_gene: TRBD1

CDR3aa: CASSLENSLGEKLFF
CDR3nt: TGTGCCAGCAGCTTGGAGAACTCCCTGGGTGAAAAACTGTTTTTT
abundance: -
v_gene: TRBV5-8
j_gene: TRBJ1-4
d_gene: -

CDR3aa: CASSPSPSIPNGYTF
CDR3nt: TGTGCCAGCAGCCCGTCTCCCTCAATACCTAATGGCTACACCTTC
abundance: -
v_gene: TRBV7-2
j_gene: TRBJ1-2
d_gene: -

CDR3aa: CASSTRQTYEQYF
CDR3nt: TGTGCCAGCAGCACTAGACAGACCTACGAGCAGTACTTC
abundance: -
v_gene: TRBV7-8
j_gene: TRBJ2-7
d_gene: -

CDR3aa: CASTKRLAGSETQYF
CDR3nt: TGTGCCAGCACCAAAAGACTAGCGGGATCCGAGACCCAGTACTTC
abundance: -
v_gene: TRBV3-1/TRBV3-2
j_gene: TRBJ2-5
d_gene: TRBD2

CDR3aa: CASSLGTGGIETQYF
CDR3nt: TGTGCCAGCAGCTTAGGGACAGGGGGCATCGAGACCCAGTACTTC
abundance: once
v_gene: TRBV7-9
j_gene: TRBJ2-5
d_gene: TRBD1

CDR3aa: CASSTRDRIISGYTF
CDR3nt: TGTGCCAGCAGCACCCGCGACAGGATCATAAGTGGCTACACCTTC
abundance: -
v_gene: TRBV3-1/TRBV3-2
j_gene: TRBJ1-2
d_gene: -